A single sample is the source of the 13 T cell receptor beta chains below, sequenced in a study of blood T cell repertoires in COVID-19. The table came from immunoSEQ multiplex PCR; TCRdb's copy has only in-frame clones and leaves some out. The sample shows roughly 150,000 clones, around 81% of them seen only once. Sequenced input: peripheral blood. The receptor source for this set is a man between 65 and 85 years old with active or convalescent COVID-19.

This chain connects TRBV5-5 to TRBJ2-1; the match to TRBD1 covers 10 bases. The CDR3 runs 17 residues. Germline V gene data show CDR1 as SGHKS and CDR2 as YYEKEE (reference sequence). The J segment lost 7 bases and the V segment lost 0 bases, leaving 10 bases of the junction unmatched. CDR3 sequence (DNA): TGTGCCAGCAGCTTGGCACAAGGACAGGGGGTTTGGAATGAGCAGTTCTTC. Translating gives CASSLAQGQGVWNEQFF.

This CDR3 is CASTGSGGETQYF. CDR3 DNA: TGTGCCAGCACGGGCTCAGGAGGGGAGACCCAGTACTTC. The chain couples TRBV2 to TRBJ2-5; D is perhaps TRBD2 (6 bases). The germline gives CDR1 SNHLY, CDR2 FYNNEI. The CDR3 is 13 amino acids. With 7 bases removed from V and 5 bases from J, the gap between germline ends came to 14 bases.

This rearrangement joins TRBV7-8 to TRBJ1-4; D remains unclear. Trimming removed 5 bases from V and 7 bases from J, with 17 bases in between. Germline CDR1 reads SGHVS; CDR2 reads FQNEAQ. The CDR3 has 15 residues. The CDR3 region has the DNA TGTGCCAGCAGCCTACGTGGCCACCGGGGTGAAAAACTGTTTTTT. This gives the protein CASSLRGHRGEKLFF.

CDR3 amino acids: CASSPGTGGGTQYF. The CDR3 DNA sequence: TGTGCCAGCAGCCCTGGGACAGGGGGTGGGACCCAGTACTTC. The gene calls are TRBV3-1 (or the pseudogene TRBV3-2) and TRBJ2-5, with 11 positions matching TRBD1. Germline CDR1 reads LGHDT; CDR2 reads YNNKEL (reference sequence). V was clipped by 4 bases and J by 7 bases; unmatched bases: 5. There are 14 residues in the CDR3.

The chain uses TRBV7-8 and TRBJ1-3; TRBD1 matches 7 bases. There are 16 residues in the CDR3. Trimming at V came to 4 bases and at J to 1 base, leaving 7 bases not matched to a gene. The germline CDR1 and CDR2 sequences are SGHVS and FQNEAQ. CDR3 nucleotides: TGTGCCAGCAGCTCGCGACAGGGAGGATCTGGAAACACCATATATTTT. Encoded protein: CASSSRQGGSGNTIYF.

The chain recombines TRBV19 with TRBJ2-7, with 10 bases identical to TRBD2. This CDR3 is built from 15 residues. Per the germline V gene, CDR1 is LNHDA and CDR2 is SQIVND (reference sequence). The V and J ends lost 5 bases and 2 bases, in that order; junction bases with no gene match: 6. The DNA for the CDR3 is TGTGCCAGTAGTGATCCCGGGACTAGCGCCTACGAGCAGTACTTC. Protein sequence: CASSDPGTSAYEQYF.

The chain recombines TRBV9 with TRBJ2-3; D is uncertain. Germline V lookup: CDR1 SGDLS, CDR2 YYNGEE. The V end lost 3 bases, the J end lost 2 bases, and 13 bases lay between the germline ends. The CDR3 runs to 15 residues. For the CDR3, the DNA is TGTGCCAGCAGCGATGGTAGACTTATCACAGATACGCAGTATTTT. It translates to CASSDGRLITDTQYF.

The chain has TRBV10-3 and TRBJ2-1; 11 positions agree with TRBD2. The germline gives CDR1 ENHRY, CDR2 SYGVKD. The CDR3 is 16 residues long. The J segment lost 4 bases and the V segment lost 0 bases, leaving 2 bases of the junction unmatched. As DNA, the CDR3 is TGTGCCATCAGTGAGTCGGGACTAGCGGCGTACAATGAGCAGTTCTTC. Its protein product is CAISESGLAAYNEQFF.

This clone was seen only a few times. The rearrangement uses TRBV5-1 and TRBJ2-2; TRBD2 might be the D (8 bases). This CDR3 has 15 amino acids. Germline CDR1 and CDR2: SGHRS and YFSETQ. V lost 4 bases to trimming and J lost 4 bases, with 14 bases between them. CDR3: CASSVAGQLTGELFF. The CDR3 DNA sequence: TGCGCCAGCAGCGTAGCGGGACAGCTCACCGGGGAGCTGTTTTTT.

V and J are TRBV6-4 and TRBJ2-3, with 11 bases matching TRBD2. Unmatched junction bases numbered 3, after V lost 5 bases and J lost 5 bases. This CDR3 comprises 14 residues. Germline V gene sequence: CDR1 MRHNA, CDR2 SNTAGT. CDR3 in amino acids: CASSTGTSGDTQYF. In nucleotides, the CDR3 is TGTGCCAGCAGTACCGGGACTAGCGGAGATACGCAGTATTTT.

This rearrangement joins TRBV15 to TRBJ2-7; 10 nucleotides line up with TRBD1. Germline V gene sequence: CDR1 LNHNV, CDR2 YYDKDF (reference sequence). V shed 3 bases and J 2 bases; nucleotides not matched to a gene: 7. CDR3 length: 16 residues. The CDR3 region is CATSRPPGQGTYEQYF. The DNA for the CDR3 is TGTGCCACCAGCAGGCCCCCGGGACAGGGGACCTACGAGCAGTACTTC.

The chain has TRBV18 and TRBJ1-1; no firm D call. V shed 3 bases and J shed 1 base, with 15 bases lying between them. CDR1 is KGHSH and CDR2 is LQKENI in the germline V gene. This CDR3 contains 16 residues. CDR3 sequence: CASSPSFRIANTEAFF. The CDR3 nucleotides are TGTGCCAGCTCACCTTCCTTCAGAATAGCGAACACTGAAGCTTTCTTT.

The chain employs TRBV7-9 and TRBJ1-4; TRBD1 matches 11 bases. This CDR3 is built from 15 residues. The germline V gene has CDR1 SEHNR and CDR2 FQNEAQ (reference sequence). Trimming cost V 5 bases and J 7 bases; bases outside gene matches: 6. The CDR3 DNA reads TGTGCCAGCAGCCCCGGACAGGGGGCGACTGAAAAACTGTTTTTT. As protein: CASSPGQGATEKLFF.